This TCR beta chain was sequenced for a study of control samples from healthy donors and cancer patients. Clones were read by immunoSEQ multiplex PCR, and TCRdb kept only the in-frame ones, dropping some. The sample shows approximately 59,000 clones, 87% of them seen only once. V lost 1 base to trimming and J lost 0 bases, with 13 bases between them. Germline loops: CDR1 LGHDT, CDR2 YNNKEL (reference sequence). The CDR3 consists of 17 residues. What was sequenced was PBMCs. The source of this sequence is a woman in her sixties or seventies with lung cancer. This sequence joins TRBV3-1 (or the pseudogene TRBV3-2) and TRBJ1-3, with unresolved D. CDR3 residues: CASSQGPLFYSGNTIYF. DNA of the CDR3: TGTGCCAGCAGCCAAGGTCCCCTTTTCTACTCTGGAAACACCATATATTTT.